This T cell receptor (beta chain) was identified during a study of graft-versus-host responses after intestinal transplantation. Study-level points and caveats: The marrow of recipients harbored GvH clones, and ileum or blood showed some of them first. Allografts of one patient group, those with graft-donor T cell macrochimerism, had high graft-versus-host to host-versus-graft clonal ratios.

Turning to this clone: Antigen unknown.

The CDR3 totals 19 residues. Trimming removed 4 bases from V and 5 bases from J; junction bases left unmatched: 18. Germline-derived CDR1 and CDR2 are SGHDN and FVKESK. TCRdb's copy holds only in-frame clones and misses some; the assay was immunoSEQ multiplex PCR. Counted here are about 97,000 clones, about nine tenths occurring once; the ten biggest clones make up over 0.15%. The origin of this receptor is a human donor who was the organ donor for an intestinal transplant. The chain combines TRBV14 with TRBJ1-1, with 11 bases lining up with TRBD1. The sample consisted of unstimulated CD4+ T cells sorted from spleen or lymph node cells, taken before transplant. The chain's CDR3 is CASSPVLFGQGARRTEAFF. As DNA, the CDR3 is TGTGCCAGCAGCCCAGTCCTTTTTGGACAGGGGGCGCGGCGGACTGAAGCTTTCTTT.